A single sample is the source of the 28 T cell receptor beta chains below, sequenced in a study of blood T cell repertoires in COVID-19. TCRdb's copy holds only in-frame clones and misses some; the assay was immunoSEQ multiplex PCR. The repertoire holds 100,000 to 150,000 clones, with 70% to 75% as singletons. Input material: peripheral blood. These receptor sequences come from a man in his sixties with acute or convalescent COVID-19.

This clone showed up many times. The genes are TRBV28 and TRBJ1-5; 8 bases align to TRBD1. Germline loops: CDR1 MDHEN, CDR2 SYDVKM. CDR3 length: 15 residues. Trimming at V came to 7 bases and at J to 2 bases, leaving 7 bases not matched to a gene. In DNA, the CDR3 is TGTGCCAGCAACTTCAGGGGGCAAGGCAATCAGCCCCAGCATTTT. Protein product: CASNFRGQGNQPQHF.

This clone showed up just once. V gene TRBV11-2 combines with J gene TRBJ1-2; D perhaps matches TRBD1 (5 bases). The CDR3 has 13 residues. V lost 1 base to trimming and J lost 5 bases, with 8 bases between them. Germline CDR1 SGHAT, CDR2 FQNNGV. The CDR3 nucleotides are TGTGCCAGCAGCTTAGCACAGGCTTATGGCTACACCTTC. Protein: CASSLAQAYGYTF.

This chain uses TRBV24-1 with TRBJ1-1, with a tentative D call TRBD1 (6 bases). The CDR3 runs to 13 residues. Trimming pared 4 bases from V and 7 bases from J, leaving 12 bases between. Germline lookup yields CDR1 KGHDR and CDR2 SFDVKD. DNA of the CDR3: TGTGCCACCAGTGAGGGGGACAAGAATGAAGCTTTCTTT. Translating it yields CATSEGDKNEAFF.

This sequence joins TRBV5-1 and TRBJ2-3; 8 nucleotides agree with TRBD2. The CDR3 extends over 14 amino acids. J lost 5 bases, V lost 1 base, and 3 bases had no gene match. Germline values: CDR1 SGHRS, CDR2 YFSETQ. The CDR3 DNA sequence: TGCGCCAGCAGCTTGCGGGAGGGCCAAGATACGCAGTATTTT. It is translated as CASSLREGQDTQYF.

The V call is TRBV3-1 (or the pseudogene TRBV3-2), the J call TRBJ2-7; TRBD2 matches at 9 bases. Germline V gene sequence: CDR1 LGHDT, CDR2 YNNKEL (reference sequence). The CDR3 has 16 amino acids. Unmatched junction bases numbered 6, after V lost 1 base and J lost 2 bases. The CDR3 reads CASSQGGQRGAYEQYF. The CDR3 DNA reads as TGTGCCAGCAGCCAAGGGGGCCAGCGGGGGGCCTACGAGCAGTACTTC.

The V gene is TRBV7-3, the J gene TRBJ2-2; TRBD1 is a possible D gene (6 bases). This CDR3 contains 13 residues. Deletions cut 6 bases from V and 5 bases from J, with 10 bases between. Germline CDR1 is SGHTA and CDR2 is FQGTGA. This CDR3 is CASRSTGTGELFF. The CDR3 DNA reads as TGTGCCAGCAGATCAACAGGGACCGGGGAGCTGTTTTTT.

The chain has TRBV18 and TRBJ1-1; TRBD1 matches 8 bases. V gave up 2 bases and J gave up 1 base; unmatched junction bases: 3. Germline CDR1 KGHSH, CDR2 LQKENI. The CDR3 loop spans 15 amino acids. The CDR3 nucleotides read TGTGCCAGCTCACCAAGACAGGGGACGAACACTGAAGCTTTCTTT. It translates to CASSPRQGTNTEAFF.

This chain uses TRBV19 with TRBJ1-6, with 8 nucleotides matching TRBD1. Unmatched junction bases numbered 6, after V lost 3 bases and J lost 5 bases. CDR3 length: 16 residues. The germline V gene encodes CDR1 LNHDA and CDR2 SQIVND (reference sequence). This chain's CDR3 is CASSILTGADNSPLHF. The CDR3 DNA is TGTGCCAGTAGTATCCTGACAGGGGCGGATAATTCACCCCTCCACTTT. Supplemented by reference TRBV19 and TRBJ1-6, the full variable domain reads DGGITQSPKYLFRKEGQNVTLSCEQNLNHDAMYWYRQDPGQGLRLIYYSQIVNDFQKGDIAEGYSVSREKKESFPLTVTSAQKNPTAFYLCASSILTGADNSPLHFGNGTRLTVT.

The chain combines TRBV5-4 with TRBJ1-1; D remains ambiguous. V was cut by 1 base and J by 7 bases, with 8 bases left in between. Germline assignment: CDR1 SGHNT and CDR2 YYREEE (reference sequence). This CDR3 has 12 amino acids. In DNA, the CDR3 is TGTGCCAGCAGCTTGAATACCGGTGAAGCTTTCTTT. This translates into CASSLNTGEAFF.

The V call is TRBV6-5, the J call TRBJ1-2, with a tentative D call TRBD1 (6 bases). Germline CDR1 is MNHEY and CDR2 is SVGAGI. The CDR3 is made up of 12 amino acids. V was trimmed by 8 bases and J by 4 bases, leaving 11 bases between them. The CDR3 loop is CASGQSLYGYTF. The CDR3 DNA sequence: TGTGCCAGCGGACAGAGCCTCTATGGCTACACCTTC.

The chain is built from TRBV7-2 and TRBJ1-2; TRBD1 matches at 7 bases. CDR3 size: 14 residues. CDR1 and CDR2 (germline): SGHTA, FQGNSA. V gave up 7 bases and J gave up 7 bases; unmatched junction bases: 12. CDR3 in amino acids: CASNPPGGRGGYTF. CDR3 DNA sequence: TGTGCCAGCAACCCACCAGGGGGGCGCGGTGGCTACACCTTC. Together with reference TRBV7-2 and TRBJ1-2, the CDR3 gives the full variable domain: GAGVSQSPSNKVTEKGKDVELRCDPISGHTALYWYRQSLGQGLEFLIYFQGNSAPDKSGLPSDRFSAERTGGSVSTLTIQRTQQEDSAVYLCASNPPGGRGGYTFGSGTRLTVV.

This chain uses TRBV11-1 with TRBJ2-5, with D tentatively TRBD1 (5 bases). Germline V gene data show CDR1 as SGHAT and CDR2 as FQDESV (reference sequence). Trimming took off 5 bases at V and 5 bases at J, with 18 bases between the two ends. This CDR3 is 15 amino acids long. CDR3 region: CASSQGPGLGETQYF. CDR3 nucleotides: TGTGCCAGCAGCCAGGGTCCTGGTTTGGGGGAGACCCAGTACTTC.

The chain combines TRBV5-1 with TRBJ2-7; 8 positions match TRBD2. V trimming: 0 bases; J trimming: 2 bases; junction bases outside the gene matches: 7. CDR1 and CDR2 (germline): SGHRS, YFSETQ. The CDR3 length is 16 residues. CDR3 protein: CASSLDPAGDPYEQYF. Written as DNA, the CDR3 is TGCGCCAGCAGCTTGGATCCAGCGGGAGACCCCTACGAGCAGTACTTC.

This clone was counted once. The CDR3 nucleotides read TGTGCCAGCCACAACCAAAATCAGCCCCAGCATTTT. Protein: CASHNQNQPQHF. The chain has TRBV2 and TRBJ1-5, with D unresolved. The CDR3 totals 12 residues. Germline-derived CDR1 and CDR2 are SNHLY and FYNNEI. V was trimmed by 8 bases and J by 4 bases, leaving 9 bases between them.

This chain connects TRBV20-1 to TRBJ2-7, with TRBD2 matching over 8 bases. After removal of 3 bases from V and 4 bases from J, the junction contained 11 bases not matched to a gene. The CDR3 totals 15 residues. CDR1 and CDR2 (germline): DFQATT, SNEGSKA (reference sequence). Here the CDR3 DNA reads TGCAGTGCTAGTATCATCGGGACTAGTCGTTACGAGCAGTACTTC. This encodes CSASIIGTSRYEQYF.

The V and J genes are TRBV18 and TRBJ1-1; 8 nucleotides line up with TRBD1. The CDR3 runs to 15 residues. Germline-derived CDR1 and CDR2 are KGHSH and LQKENI. With 5 bases clipped from V and 0 bases from J, the junction kept 5 bases outside the gene matches. The CDR3 sequence is CASSRQGQLNTEAFF. The CDR3 DNA is TGTGCCAGCTCAAGACAGGGGCAATTGAACACTGAAGCTTTCTTT.

This clone was seen once. This chain joins TRBV7-7 and TRBJ2-2, with 8 positions matching TRBD2. Germline loops: CDR1 SSHAT, CDR2 FNYEAQ (reference sequence). Trimming cost V 5 bases and J 6 bases; bases outside gene matches: 11. The CDR3 runs 16 residues. The CDR3 sequence: CASSPRSGRGPGELFF. CDR3 bases: TGTGCCAGCAGCCCGCGGAGCGGGAGAGGCCCCGGGGAGCTGTTTTTT.

The V gene is TRBV5-5, the J gene TRBJ1-2; D gene uncertain. CDR1 is SGHKS, CDR2 YYEKEE, per germline (reference sequence). The CDR3 is made up of 14 amino acids. Deletions cut 1 base from V and 8 bases from J, with 15 bases between. CDR3 in amino acids: CASSLRSRQVGYTF. CDR3 bases: TGTGCCAGCAGCTTGCGGTCCAGGCAAGTCGGCTACACCTTC.

This chain uses TRBV5-1 with TRBJ2-3; 13 bases agree with TRBD2. The CDR3 contains 20 residues. Germline lookup yields CDR1 SGHRS and CDR2 YFSETQ. The trim removed 5 bases at V and 4 bases at J, leaving 19 bases unmatched. CDR3 protein: CASSWDGTSGKNSGSDTQYF. CDR3 DNA: TGCGCCAGCAGTTGGGACGGGACTAGCGGGAAAAATAGCGGGTCAGATACGCAGTATTTT.

The V call is TRBV3-1 (or the pseudogene TRBV3-2), the J call TRBJ2-1, with 8 bases matching TRBD1. Germline values: CDR1 LGHDT, CDR2 YNNKEL (reference sequence). Trimming cost V 9 bases and J 6 bases; bases outside gene matches: 13. This CDR3 is 15 amino acids long. CDR3 region: CASSTEDRDLNEQFF. The CDR3 coding sequence is TGTGCCAGTTCGACTGAGGACAGGGACCTCAATGAGCAGTTCTTC.

The chain uses TRBV2 and TRBJ1-1; 8 nucleotides match TRBD1. This CDR3 region has 14 residues. J lost 2 bases, V lost 4 bases, and 3 bases had no gene match. CDR1 and CDR2 from the germline V gene are SNHLY and FYNNEI. For the CDR3, the DNA is TGTGCCAGCAGTGCCGACAGGGGTAACACTGAAGCTTTCTTT. Translating gives CASSADRGNTEAFF.

In its sample, this clone was seen a few times. The V and J genes are TRBV30 and TRBJ1-1, with D uncertain. The ends were cut back, 3 bases at V and 7 bases at J, with 15 bases in the middle. The CDR3 runs to 13 residues. Looked up from germline, CDR1 is GTSNPN and CDR2 is SVGIG (reference sequence). CDR3 region: CAWRGRKGGEAFF. In DNA form, the CDR3 reads TGTGCCTGGAGAGGGAGGAAGGGAGGTGAAGCTTTCTTT.

The chain links TRBV30 to TRBJ2-2; 8 nucleotides agree with TRBD2. This CDR3 has 15 amino acids. Germline CDR1 reads GTSNPN; CDR2 reads SVGIG (reference sequence). The chain's CDR3 is CAGSRGGLNTGELFF. The CDR3 nucleotides are TGTGCAGGATCACGGGGGGGGCTGAACACCGGGGAGCTGTTTTTT. The full variable domain, with the rest looked up from reference TRBV30 and TRBJ2-2, is SQTIHQWPATLVQPVGSPLSLECTVEGTSNPNLYWYRQAAGRGLQLLFYSVGIGQISSEVPQNLSASRPQDRQFILSSKKLLLSDSGFYLCAGSRGGLNTGELFFGEGSRLTVL.

This rearrangement joins TRBV3-1 (or the pseudogene TRBV3-2) to TRBJ2-1, with no clear D. V gave up 1 base and J gave up 5 bases, with 9 bases separating them. Germline CDR1 is LGHDT and CDR2 is YNNKEL (reference sequence). The CDR3 runs to 14 residues. The CDR3 DNA reads as TGTGCCAGCAGCCAAGGTCGGTATAACAATGAGCAGTTCTTC. It translates to CASSQGRYNNEQFF.

V usage is TRBV19 and J usage is TRBJ1-2; 8 bases fit TRBD1. The CDR3 is made up of 14 amino acids. V shed 5 bases and J 5 bases; nucleotides not matched to a gene: 7. CDR1 is LNHDA, CDR2 SQIVND, per germline (reference sequence). The CDR3 spells CASSHTGGGYGYTF. The CDR3 region has the DNA TGTGCCAGTAGTCACACAGGGGGTGGTTATGGCTACACCTTC. Full variable domain (remainder filled in from reference TRBV19 and TRBJ1-2): DGGITQSPKYLFRKEGQNVTLSCEQNLNHDAMYWYRQDPGQGLRLIYYSQIVNDFQKGDIAEGYSVSREKKESFPLTVTSAQKNPTAFYLCASSHTGGGYGYTFGSGTRLTVV.

The chain couples TRBV29-1 to TRBJ2-7; TRBD1 matches 9 bases. V gave up 7 bases and J gave up 5 bases; unmatched junction bases: 12. Germline V lookup: CDR1 SQVTM, CDR2 ANQGSEA. The CDR3 covers 14 residues. The CDR3 here is CSADGGTGSHEQYF. DNA of the CDR3: TGCAGCGCCGATGGCGGGACAGGGTCCCACGAGCAGTACTTC.

The rearrangement joins TRBV29-1 to TRBJ2-3; 7 nucleotides align to TRBD2. The ends lost 7 bases at V and 1 base at J; junction bases unmatched: 8. Germline V CDR1 and CDR2: SQVTM, ANQGSEA. The length of the CDR3 is 14 residues. The CDR3 reads CSAKTSSGTDTQYF. CDR3 DNA: TGCAGCGCCAAGACTAGCTCAGGCACAGATACGCAGTATTTT.

V gene TRBV7-2 combines with J gene TRBJ2-1; 9 bases line up with TRBD1. Germline values: CDR1 SGHTA, CDR2 FQGNSA. V gave up 3 bases and J gave up 5 bases; unmatched junction bases: 2. CDR3 length: 14 amino acids. Here the CDR3 DNA reads TGTGCCAGCAGCTTTGGGACAGGGAACAATGAGCAGTTCTTC. Translating gives CASSFGTGNNEQFF. Together with reference TRBV7-2 and TRBJ2-1, the CDR3 gives the full variable domain: GAGVSQSPSNKVTEKGKDVELRCDPISGHTALYWYRQSLGQGLEFLIYFQGNSAPDKSGLPSDRFSAERTGGSVSTLTIQRTQQEDSAVYLCASSFGTGNNEQFFGPGTRLTVL.